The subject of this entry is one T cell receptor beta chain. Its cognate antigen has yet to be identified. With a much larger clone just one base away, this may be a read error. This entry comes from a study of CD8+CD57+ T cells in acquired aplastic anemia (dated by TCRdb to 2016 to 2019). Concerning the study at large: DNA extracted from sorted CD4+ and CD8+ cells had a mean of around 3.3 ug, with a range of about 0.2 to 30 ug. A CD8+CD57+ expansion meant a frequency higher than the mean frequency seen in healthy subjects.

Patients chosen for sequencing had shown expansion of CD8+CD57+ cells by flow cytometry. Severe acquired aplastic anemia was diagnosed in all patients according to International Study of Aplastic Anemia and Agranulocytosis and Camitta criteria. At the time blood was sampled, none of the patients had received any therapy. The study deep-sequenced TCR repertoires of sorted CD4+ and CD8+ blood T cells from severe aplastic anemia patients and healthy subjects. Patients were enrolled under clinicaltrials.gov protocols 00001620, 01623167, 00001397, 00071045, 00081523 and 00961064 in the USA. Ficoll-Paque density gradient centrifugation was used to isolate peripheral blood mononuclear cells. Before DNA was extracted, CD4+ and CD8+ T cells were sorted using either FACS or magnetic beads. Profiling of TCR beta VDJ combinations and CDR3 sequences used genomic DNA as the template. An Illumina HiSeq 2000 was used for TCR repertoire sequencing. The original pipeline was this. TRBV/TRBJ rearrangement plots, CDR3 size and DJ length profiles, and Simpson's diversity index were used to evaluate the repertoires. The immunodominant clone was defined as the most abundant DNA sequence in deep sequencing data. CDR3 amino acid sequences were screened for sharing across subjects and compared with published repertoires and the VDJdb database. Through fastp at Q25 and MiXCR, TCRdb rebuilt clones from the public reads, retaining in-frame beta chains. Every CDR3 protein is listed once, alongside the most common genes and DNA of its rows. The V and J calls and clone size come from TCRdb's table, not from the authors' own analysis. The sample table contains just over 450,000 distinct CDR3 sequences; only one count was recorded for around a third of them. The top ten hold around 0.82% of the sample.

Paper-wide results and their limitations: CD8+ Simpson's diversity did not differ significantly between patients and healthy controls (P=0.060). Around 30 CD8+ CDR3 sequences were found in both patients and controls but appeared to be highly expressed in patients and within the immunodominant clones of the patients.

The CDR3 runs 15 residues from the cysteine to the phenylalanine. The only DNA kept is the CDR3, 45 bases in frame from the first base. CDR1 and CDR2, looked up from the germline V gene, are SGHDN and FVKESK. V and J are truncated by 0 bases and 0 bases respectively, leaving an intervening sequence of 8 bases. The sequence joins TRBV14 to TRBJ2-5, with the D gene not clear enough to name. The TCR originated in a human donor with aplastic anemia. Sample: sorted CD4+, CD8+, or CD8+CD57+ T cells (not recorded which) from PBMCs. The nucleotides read TGTGCCAGCAGCCAAGACGGCAGGCACCAAGAGACCCAGTACTTC. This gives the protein CASSQDGRHQETQYF.